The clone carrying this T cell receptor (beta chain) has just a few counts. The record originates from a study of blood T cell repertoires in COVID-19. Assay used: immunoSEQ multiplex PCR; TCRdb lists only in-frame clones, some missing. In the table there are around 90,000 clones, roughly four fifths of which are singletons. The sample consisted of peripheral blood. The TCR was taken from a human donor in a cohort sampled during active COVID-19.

The CDR3 protein is CASSEALLKGRAEQYF. The CDR3 DNA sequence: TGTGCCAGCAGTGAAGCGCTGTTAAAGGGGAGGGCAGAGCAGTACTTC. J is TRBJ2-7 and V is TRBV2; 7 bases agree with TRBD2. Unmatched junction bases numbered 12, after V lost 0 bases and J lost 7 bases. The CDR3 contains 16 residues. Germline CDR1 and CDR2: SNHLY and FYNNEI.